Listed below are T cell receptor beta chains from one sample, sequenced in a study of blood T cells in healthy people across ages. TCRdb itself ran the 5' RACE reads through MiXCR, one entry per CDR3 protein. The sample consists of about 400,000 distinct CDR3 sequences, 45% to 65% of them appearing once. The sequenced sample was blood. These receptors all stem from a man aged 60 to 75 in good health. Each CDR3 is given with its conserved first and last residue. The D gene is left open where the match is weak. The size field is filled for only some rows; it gives once, few, many or a size class.

j_call | d_call | clone_size | v_call | cdr3_nt | cdr3_aa
TRBJ2-3 | TRBD2 | . | TRBV20-1 | TGCAGTGCTCTAGCGGGAGTGGGGATTACGCAGTATTTT | CSALAGVGITQYF
TRBJ2-3 | TRBD2 | few | TRBV6-1 | TGTGCCAGCAGTTTTGCGGGAGAGGACACAGATACGCAGTATTTT | CASSFAGEDTDTQYF
TRBJ2-7 | TRBD1 | once | TRBV28 | TGTGCCAGCAGTCTCTACAGGGGGTCGTCCTACGAGCAGTACTTC | CASSLYRGSSYEQYF
TRBJ2-4 | TRBD1 | . | TRBV5-4 | TGTGCCAGCAGTATGGACAGGGAGGAAAACATTCAGTACTTC | CASSMDREENIQYF
TRBJ2-5 | . | . | TRBV18 | TGTGCCAGCTCGCCCTTCATGGGGAAGGGTTGGGAGACCCAGTACTTC | CASSPFMGKGWETQYF
TRBJ1-5 | . | . | TRBV18 | TGTGCCAGCTCACCTAGTCGCAATCAGCCCCAGCATTTT | CASSPSRNQPQHF
TRBJ2-5 | TRBD1 | few | TRBV25-1 | TGTGCCAGCAGTGAATACGGGACAGCCCAAGAGACCCAGTACTTC | CASSEYGTAQETQYF
TRBJ2-3 | TRBD2 | . | TRBV7-8 | TGTGCCGGCAGCTTAGCGCGGGAGTCAGATACGCAGTATTTT | CAGSLARESDTQYF
TRBJ2-5 | TRBD2 | few | TRBV4-3 | TGCGCCAGCAGCCTGGGACTAGCAGTTGGAGAGACCCAGTACTTC | CASSLGLAVGETQYF
TRBJ2-7 | TRBD2 | many | TRBV28 | TGTGCCAGCAGTCACCTAGCGGGAGGGCCCTACGAGCAGTACTTC | CASSHLAGGPYEQYF
TRBJ1-1 | . | . | TRBV5-1 | TGCGCCAGCAGCCACGGACAGAACACTGAAGCTTTCTTT | CASSHGQNTEAFF
TRBJ1-4 | . | . | TRBV7-6 | TGTGCCAGCAGCTTAGCCGGGCCTAATGAAAAACTGTTTTTT | CASSLAGPNEKLFF
TRBJ2-1 | TRBD2 | few | TRBV29-1 | TGCAGCCTGACTAGCGGGAACGTAAATAGAAATGAGCAGTTCTTC | CSLTSGNVNRNEQFF
TRBJ2-3 | TRBD2 | once | TRBV11-2 | TGTGCCAGCAGCTTGGGGACTAGCTCACGGGGAAATACGCAGTATTTT | CASSLGTSSRGNTQYF
TRBJ2-1 | . | . | TRBV6-1 | TGTGCCAGCCTCTCTTACAATGAGCAGTTCTTC | CASLSYNEQFF
TRBJ2-5 | TRBD1 | . | TRBV19 | TGTGCCAGTAGTATATGGACAGGGGAAGAGACCCAGTACTTC | CASSIWTGEETQYF
TRBJ2-7 | TRBD2 | . | TRBV7-9 | TGTGCCAGCAGCGGGAGCGGGGCGGACCTCGAGCAGTACTTC | CASSGSGADLEQYF
TRBJ2-7 | . | once | TRBV9 | TGTGCCAGCAGCGTAGCTGAAGCCTACAATGAGCAGTACTTC | CASSVAEAYNEQYF
TRBJ2-5 | . | . | TRBV7-2 | TGTGCCAGCAGCATCGACCAGCAAGAGACCCAGTACTTC | CASSIDQQETQYF
TRBJ2-5 | . | . | TRBV18 | TGTGCCAGCTCCCGGAATGCGGGGTACCAAGAGACCCAGTACTTC | CASSRNAGYQETQYF